Below, 9 T cell receptor beta chains from the same sample are listed, as sequenced in a study of Ad26.COV2.S vaccination and SARS-CoV-2 variants. Data came from immunoSEQ multiplex PCR; TCRdb stores just in-frame clones and leaves some out. The sample has some 190,000 clones; around nine tenths are singletons. The starting material was peripheral blood, obtained after recovery from COVID-19. These receptors originate from a human donor who had recovered from COVID-19.

The chain uses TRBV3-1 (or the pseudogene TRBV3-2) and TRBJ1-1; a possible D gene is TRBD1 (6 bases). The ends were cut back, 6 bases at V and 0 bases at J, with 11 bases in the middle. CDR3 size: 14 residues. The V gene's germline CDR1 is LGHDT and CDR2 YNNKEL (reference sequence). The CDR3 DNA follows: TGTGCCAGCAGTCGGCCAGGGGTGAACACTGAAGCTTTCTTT. Translated, it gives CASSRPGVNTEAFF.

This CDR3 reads CASSGGPLTYYTDTQYF. The CDR3 DNA follows: TGTGCCAGCAGTGGGGGGCCTTTGACCTATTACACAGATACGCAGTATTTT. The chain combines TRBV2 with TRBJ2-3; tentatively, D is TRBD1 (6 bases). This CDR3 spans 17 amino acids. The germline V gene encodes CDR1 SNHLY and CDR2 FYNNEI. V lost 4 bases and J lost 2, with 19 bases in between.

The chain is built from TRBV9 and TRBJ1-2, with 7 bases aligning to TRBD1. The CDR3 totals 14 residues. The ends lost 4 bases at V and 2 bases at J; junction bases unmatched: 5. The germline CDR1 and CDR2 sequences are SGDLS and YYNGEE. CDR3 nucleotides: TGTGCCAGCAGCAGGCGGGACAGCAACTATGGCTACACCTTC. Translated: CASSRRDSNYGYTF.

The CDR3 coding sequence is TGTGCCAGCAGCAAAGAGGGACAGGGTCGACCTCAGCCCCAGCATTTT. Translating it yields CASSKEGQGRPQPQHF. The chain links TRBV21-1 to TRBJ1-5; the table calls TRBD1, which could not be checked here. TRBV21-1 is a listed pseudogene. The CDR3 is made up of 16 amino acids.

This clone came up a few times. The chain combines TRBV5-4 with TRBJ2-1; no clear D. The ends were cut back, 1 base at V and 1 base at J, with 12 bases in the middle. The germline gives CDR1 SGHNT, CDR2 YYREEE (reference sequence). This CDR3 spans 16 amino acids. In DNA form, the CDR3 reads TGTGCCAGCAGCTTGAGAGGAGACCGGTCCTACAATGAGCAGTTCTTC. Translating it yields CASSLRGDRSYNEQFF.

Points on this clone: Other DNA sequences in the sample encode the same CDR3. V usage is TRBV28 and J usage is TRBJ1-6; D is ambiguous. V gave up 2 bases and J gave up 0 bases, with 5 bases separating them. The germline gives CDR1 MDHEN, CDR2 SYDVKM. There are 15 residues in the CDR3. CDR3 DNA sequence: TGTGCCAGCAGTTTAGGGAGCTCCTATAATTCACCCCTCCACTTT. Protein sequence: CASSLGSSYNSPLHF.

This chain connects TRBV6-2 or TRBV6-3 to TRBJ2-3; no firm D call. From germline, CDR1 is MNHEY and CDR2 SVGEGT. This CDR3 has 16 residues. V was shortened by 6 bases and J by 6 bases, with 22 bases between the two germline ends. The CDR3 DNA reads TGTGCCAGCAGCCACCCGCCCAGCCGCCGGGTGGATACGCAGTATTTT. Amino acid sequence: CASSHPPSRRVDTQYF.

This clone was recorded a few times. The V and J genes are TRBV3-1 (or the pseudogene TRBV3-2) and TRBJ1-1; D gene uncertain. V dropped 3 bases and J dropped 3 bases, with 2 bases sitting between them. Germline V lookup: CDR1 LGHDT, CDR2 YNNKEL (reference sequence). The CDR3 runs 11 residues. The chain's CDR3 is CASSQDTEAFF. The CDR3 DNA is TGTGCCAGCAGCCAGGACACTGAAGCTTTCTTT.

The J gene is TRBJ2-1, the V gene TRBV2, with 14 bases that match TRBD2. Trimming removed 6 bases from V and 7 bases from J; junction bases left unmatched: 20. Germline lookup yields CDR1 SNHLY and CDR2 FYNNEI. The CDR3 consists of 20 residues. CDR3 coding DNA: TGTGCCAGCAGCGCCAAGATCCACCCGGGGACTAGCGGGAGAAGGAATGAGCAGTTCTTC. This sequence encodes CASSAKIHPGTSGRRNEQFF. Variable domain in full (rest from reference TRBV2 and TRBJ2-1): EPEVTQTPSHQVTQMGQEVILRCVPISNHLYFYWYRQILGQKVEFLVSFYNNEISEKSEIFDDQFSVERPDGSNFTLKIRSTKLEDSAMYFCASSAKIHPGTSGRRNEQFFGPGTRLTVL.